Reported below is one T cell receptor beta chain. Its matching antigen is unknown. The CDR3 carries no conserved terminal phenylalanine or tryptophan, so it likely arises from a read error. Using a constant-region primer together with ProtoScript II reverse transcriptase, TCR beta cDNA was made from about 500 ng of total RNA. Researchers made the TCR beta libraries by running three nested multiplex PCR rounds with slightly modified ARM-PCR. TCRdb reprocessed the multiplex PCR reads via MiXCR and lists one record per CDR3 protein. The data show tens of thousands of distinct CDR3 sequences, about three quarters seen once. The entry originates in a study of tumor-infiltrating lymphocytes in primary liver carcinoma. Whole-study context: The patient group consisted of men and women aged 30 to 69 years. Spanning 4.2 to 10 cm, the tumors were T1-T3 N0M0.

Study findings and constraints: There were only about 7.5-25% of top clones found in all five tumor regions. It was tumor-adjacent and tumor-blood pairs that overlapped less than tumor region pairs did.

RNA and DNA were co-extracted from about 19-30 mg of unsorted bulk tissue. This TCR came from a man aged 35 to 55 with primary liver carcinoma and hepatitis B virus infection. The sequencing sample was made of liver tumor tissue from sampling region 2. The subset here: tumor region T2, inferior pole.

This CDR3 reads CANSFNYNGQFS. The DNA for the CDR3 is TGTGCCAACAGCTTCAATTACAATGGGCAGTTCTCC. The V and J genes are TRBV11-2 and TRBJ2-1; no clear D gene. CDR1 is SGHAT and CDR2 is FQNNGV in the germline V gene. The CDR3 is 12 residues long.